This TCR beta chain comes out of a study of blood T cell repertoires in COVID-19. Turning to the study itself: COVID-19 samples, acute and convalescent, were from the United States, Italy and Spain. Nucleic acid was either cDNA or gDNA, and it came from T cells, B-cell-depleted T cells, or PBMCs.

Per the study methods: The assay estimated nucleated cells by amplifying reference gene primers. Profiled with immunoSEQ multiplex PCR; TCRdb holds only in-frame clones, not every one. Clonal size and the V and J genes are those of that table, whereas D and trimming came from the DNA. The profile shows 150,000 to 200,000 clones, approximately 90% of them singletons. Trimming took 5 bases from V and 1 from J; bases not matched to a gene: 6. The germline gives CDR1 SGHVS, CDR2 FQNEAQ. The CDR3 spans 15 residues. The rearrangement uses TRBV7-8 and TRBJ2-7, with 9 nucleotides matching TRBD1. The sample consisted of peripheral blood. The TCR was taken from a human donor in a cohort sampled during active COVID-19. CDR3 in amino acids: CASSHRDRESYEQYF. The DNA for the CDR3 is TGTGCCAGCAGCCATAGGGACAGGGAATCCTACGAGCAGTACTTC.